Presented here are 27 T cell receptor beta chains from one specimen sequenced in a study of human T cells and chemical hapten exposure listed by TCRdb under 2021. The intended sense of this specimen's time point label: patch test 3, about 24 weeks after DPC sensitization. What this sample's treatment or condition label stands for: therapeutic diphenylcyclopropenone sensitization with weekly scalp DPC. The library was prepared using RACE. The instrument given in TCRdb is NextSeq 500. TCRdb trimmed public reads at Q25 via fastp, called clones via MiXCR and kept in-frame beta chains. Under each unique CDR3 protein, matching rows form one entry showing the most common genes and DNA. A total of 95,000 to 150,000 distinct CDR3 sequences appear in this sample, around 11% of them only once. The ten largest make up around 2.5% of the sample. The sample consisted of whole blood, taken in connection with sensitization to the hapten diphenylcyclopropenone (DPC). These receptors originate from a woman in her 50s with alopecia areata. Some clones in this sample may be carry-over from other donors' samples.

V gene TRBV20-1 combines with J gene TRBJ1-5; no clear D gene. This CDR3 region has 13 residues. V lost 6 bases to trimming and J lost 7 bases, with 16 bases between them. Germline CDR1 DFQATT, CDR2 SNEGSKA (reference sequence). CDR3: CSAQSLRGQPQHF. CDR3 DNA sequence: TGCAGTGCCCAGTCCCTCCGCGGGCAGCCCCAGCATTTT.

This clonotype has just a few counts. V is TRBV5-1 and J is TRBJ1-2; 7 bases are shared with TRBD1. The CDR3 runs 14 residues. J gave up 6 bases and V 4 bases, and 9 bases lay outside the gene matches. Germline lookup yields CDR1 SGHRS and CDR2 YFSETQ. The CDR3 protein is CASSAVRGRNGYTF. The CDR3 DNA reads as TGCGCCAGCAGCGCGGTGAGGGGGCGAAATGGCTACACCTTC.

The J gene is TRBJ2-1, the V gene TRBV7-6; 8 bases line up with TRBD2. CDR3 length equals 21 residues. Germline CDR1 is SGHVS and CDR2 is FNYEAQ. J lost 9 bases, V lost 0 bases, and 25 bases had no gene match. The CDR3 DNA is TGTGCCAGCAGCTTAGCGGGGCTAGCGGGCCCCGTAGGATATATTAAGGGTGAGCAGTTCTTC. Translation: CASSLAGLAGPVGYIKGEQFF.

V is TRBV2 and J is TRBJ2-3; 10 bases are a match to TRBD2. The CDR3 runs to 15 residues. Germline CDR1 reads SNHLY; CDR2 reads FYNNEI. The junction had 3 bases not matched to a gene; V was cut back by 1 base and J by 5 bases. The CDR3 coding sequence is TGTGCCAGCAGTGAAGAGAGCGGGGGGGGAGATACGCAGTATTTT. It yields the protein CASSEESGGGDTQYF.

This clonotype was recorded a few times. The chain recombines TRBV3-1 with TRBJ2-1; D is undetermined. The V and J ends lost 0 bases and 3 bases respectively, with 6 bases between them. The CDR3 sequence is 14 residues long. Germline V CDR1 and CDR2: LGHDT, YNNKEL (reference sequence). CDR3 nucleotides: TGTGCCAGCAGCCAAGAGCTGAACTACAATGAGCAGTTCTTC. Translated, it gives CASSQELNYNEQFF.

The rearrangement joins TRBV20-1 to TRBJ2-7; 10 positions match TRBD2. Trimming cost V 4 bases and J 5 bases; bases outside gene matches: 8. CDR1 and CDR2 (germline): DFQATT, SNEGSKA (reference sequence). CDR3 size: 14 residues. The CDR3 sequence is CSATKREGLHEQYF. DNA for the CDR3: TGCAGTGCTACTAAGCGGGAGGGCCTCCACGAGCAGTACTTC.

This clonotype was seen many times. The chain links TRBV28 to TRBJ1-1; 8 bases line up with TRBD1. Germline V gene data show CDR1 as MDHEN and CDR2 as SYDVKM. With V trimmed by 4 bases and J by 6 bases, 10 bases remained unmatched. This CDR3 is 15 amino acids long. Here the CDR3 DNA reads TGTGCCAGCAGTTCAGGGGGCGGGGGGGGTCCTGAAGCTTTCTTT. Residues: CASSSGGGGGPEAFF. The variable domain in full, completed from reference TRBV28 and TRBJ1-1, reads DVKVTQSSRYLVKRTGEKVFLECVQDMDHENMFWYRQDPGLGLRLIYFSYDVKMKEKGDIPEGYSVSREKKERFSLILESASTNQTSMYLCASSSGGGGGPEAFFGQGTRLTVV.

The CDR3 sequence: CASSPDWDEQFF. The CDR3 DNA reads TGTGCCAGCAGCCCGGACTGGGATGAGCAGTTCTTC. The chain is built from TRBV14 and TRBJ2-1; D possibly corresponds to TRBD2 (5 bases). Trimming pared 4 bases from V and 8 bases from J, leaving 9 bases between. Germline-derived CDR1 and CDR2 are SGHDN and FVKESK. This CDR3 contains 12 residues.

This clonotype showed up many times. This chain links TRBV12-3 or TRBV12-4 with TRBJ1-2; the D gene is possibly TRBD1 (5 bases). This CDR3 is 13 amino acids long. The V gene lost 3 bases and the J gene lost 2 bases, with 7 bases spanning the gap. CDR3 nucleotide sequence: TGTGCCAGCAGTTTGACAGCCAACTATGGCTACACCTTC. This codes for CASSLTANYGYTF.

This clonotype was counted between two and nine times. V and J are TRBV6-1 and TRBJ2-5, with a weak D call TRBD2 (7 bases). V lost 7 bases to trimming and J lost 4 bases, with 13 bases between them. The germline gives CDR1 MNHNS, CDR2 SASEGT. The CDR3 totals 13 residues. As DNA, the CDR3 is TGTGCCAGCACCCGCGGGGGCAGAGAGACCCAGTACTTC. Translation: CASTRGGRETQYF.

At least ten counts were recorded for this clonotype. The rearrangement uses TRBV7-2 and TRBJ2-1, with unresolved D. This CDR3 region has 12 residues. Per the germline V gene, CDR1 is SGHTA and CDR2 is FQGNSA. The V end lost 2 bases, the J end lost 10 bases, and 9 bases lay between the germline ends. CDR3 amino acids: CASSLWTGEQFF. The CDR3 DNA reads TGTGCCAGCAGCTTATGGACCGGGGAGCAGTTCTTC.

The chain combines TRBV20-1 with TRBJ1-2; possibly TRBD1 for D (6 bases). Looked up from germline, CDR1 is DFQATT and CDR2 is SNEGSKA (reference sequence). The CDR3 sequence is 15 residues long. Trimming cost V 0 bases and J 3 bases, with 14 bases left between them. This CDR3 is CSARDIRTEDYGYTF. CDR3 DNA sequence: TGCAGTGCTAGAGATATAAGGACAGAAGACTATGGCTACACCTTC.

This clonotype has more than one count but fewer than ten. The V gene is TRBV6-5, the J gene TRBJ2-1; D call uncertain. Per germline, CDR1 MNHEY and CDR2 SVGAGI. This CDR3 is built from 11 residues. V lost 6 bases to trimming and J lost 2 bases, with 2 bases between them. CDR3 DNA sequence: TGTGCCAGCAGCACCTACAATGAGCAGTTCTTC. Translated: CASSTYNEQFF.

The gene calls are TRBV20-1 and TRBJ2-5; D might be TRBD1 or TRBD2, each matching 5 bases. The V and J ends lost 7 bases and 7 bases respectively, with 13 bases between them. The CDR3 spans 11 residues. The germline V gene has CDR1 DFQATT and CDR2 SNEGSKA (reference sequence). DNA of the CDR3: TGCAGTGTGGGACCCTCCTTGACCCAGTACTTC. Amino acids: CSVGPSLTQYF.

V and J are TRBV12-3 or TRBV12-4 and TRBJ1-5; no reliable D call. CDR3 length equals 12 residues. V was cut by 6 bases and J by 4 bases, with 7 bases left in between. CDR3 bases: TGTGCCAGCAGCGCCCCTAATCAGCCCCAGCATTTT. It codes for CASSAPNQPQHF.

This clonotype occurred a few times. The chain recombines TRBV7-9 with TRBJ1-5; 9 bases are shared with TRBD1. The CDR3 is 15 residues long. Germline trimming cut 6 bases from V and 1 base from J; bases unmatched to any gene: 4. CDR1 SEHNR and CDR2 FQNEAQ come from the germline V gene (reference sequence). The CDR3 nucleotides read TGTGCCAGCAGTAGGACAGGGGAAAGCAATCAGCCCCAGCATTTT. Translated, it gives CASSRTGESNQPQHF.

This clonotype was seen at least ten times. The V and J genes are TRBV29-1 and TRBJ2-1, with D tentatively TRBD1 (5 bases). This CDR3 spans 14 amino acids. Germline values: CDR1 SQVTM, CDR2 ANQGSEA. V was shortened by 3 bases and J by 4 bases, with 13 bases between the two germline ends. The CDR3: CSVDGLGRYNEQFF. CDR3 coding DNA: TGCAGCGTTGACGGCCTGGGGCGGTACAATGAGCAGTTCTTC.

The chain has TRBV3-1 and TRBJ1-6; D unresolved. V gave up 0 bases and J gave up 4 bases, with 7 bases separating them. This CDR3 region has 15 residues. Germline CDR1 is LGHDT and CDR2 is YNNKEL (reference sequence). Written as DNA, the CDR3 is TGTGCCAGCAGCCAAGACGCCACATATAATTCACCCCTCCACTTT. Translation: CASSQDATYNSPLHF.

The V gene is TRBV20-1, the J gene TRBJ1-1; the match to TRBD1 covers 8 bases. This CDR3 comprises 16 residues. With V trimmed by 0 bases and J by 0 bases, 6 bases remained unmatched. CDR1 is DFQATT and CDR2 is SNEGSKA in the germline V gene (reference sequence). This chain's CDR3 is CSARDRTGHMNTEAFF. Here the CDR3 DNA reads TGCAGTGCTAGAGACCGGACAGGGCATATGAACACTGAAGCTTTCTTT.

This clonotype has ten or more counts. The genes are TRBV5-4 and TRBJ2-7; tentative D call: TRBD1 (5 bases). CDR1 and CDR2 from the germline V gene are SGHNT and YYREEE (reference sequence). The CDR3 runs 14 residues. V was trimmed by 2 bases and J by 5 bases, leaving 14 bases between them. CDR3 sequence reads: CASSFGQGSDEQYF. CDR3 in DNA: TGTGCCAGCAGCTTCGGGCAGGGAAGCGACGAGCAGTACTTC.

This clonotype was counted between two and nine times. The V call is TRBV6-5, the J call TRBJ1-1, with 7 bases fitting TRBD1. The V segment lost 6 bases and the J segment 2 bases; nucleotides outside the gene matches: 12. The CDR3 contains 16 residues. In germline, CDR1 is MNHEY, CDR2 SVGAGI. CDR3: CASSKGRGLLNTEAFF. The CDR3 DNA is TGTGCCAGCAGCAAGGGGAGGGGGCTATTAAACACTGAAGCTTTCTTT.

This clonotype was counted at least ten times. The rearrangement uses TRBV5-1 and TRBJ2-5, with D tentatively TRBD2 (5 bases). The CDR3 runs 14 residues. CDR1 SGHRS and CDR2 YFSETQ come from the germline V gene. V was pared by 4 bases and J by 4 bases, with 14 bases between. For the CDR3, the DNA is TGCGCCAGCAGCGGACCTAGTGAGGGAGAGACCCAGTACTTC. It encodes CASSGPSEGETQYF.

The chain combines TRBV28 with TRBJ2-7; no definite D call. The CDR3 extends over 13 amino acids. The V end was cut by 6 bases, the J end by 2 bases, with 11 bases between. Germline values: CDR1 MDHEN, CDR2 SYDVKM. CDR3 in amino acids: CASSSSTPYEQYF. The DNA of the CDR3 is TGTGCCAGCAGCTCCTCCACGCCCTACGAGCAGTACTTC.

Many counts were recorded for this clonotype. This rearrangement joins TRBV3-1 to TRBJ2-1; 7 bases fit TRBD2. The CDR3 has 16 amino acids. Trimming took 2 bases from V and 8 from J; bases not matched to a gene: 12. From germline, CDR1 is LGHDT and CDR2 YNNKEL (reference sequence). DNA for the CDR3: TGTGCCAGCAGCCAAAGGGATGCAGGGAGGGGAGATGAGCAGTTCTTC. Translation: CASSQRDAGRGDEQFF.

This rearrangement joins TRBV9 to TRBJ1-4; D perhaps matches TRBD1 (5 bases). Trimming cost V 0 bases and J 8 bases, with 14 bases left between them. Germline assignment: CDR1 SGDLS and CDR2 YYNGEE. There are 15 residues in the CDR3. CDR3 sequence (DNA): TGTGCCAGCAGCGTAGAAGGGGCGCAGGACGAAAAACTGTTTTTT. It encodes CASSVEGAQDEKLFF. Full variable domain (rest looked up from reference TRBV9 and TRBJ1-4): DSGVTQTPKHLITATGQRVTLRCSPRSGDLSVYWYQQSLDQGLQFLIQYYNGEERAKGNILERFSAQQFPDLHSELNLSSLELGDSALYFCASSVEGAQDEKLFFGSGTQLSVL.

The chain carries TRBV6-5 and TRBJ1-1; unclear D gene. Germline V CDR1 and CDR2: MNHEY, SVGAGI. The CDR3 loop spans 14 amino acids. Trimming pared 0 bases from V and 10 bases from J, leaving 15 bases between. CDR3 loop: CASSYSAASLPAFF. The CDR3 DNA is TGTGCCAGCAGTTACTCGGCAGCCTCGCTCCCAGCTTTCTTT.

V is TRBV12-3 or TRBV12-4 and J is TRBJ2-1, with 9 bases fitting TRBD2. The junction had 14 bases not matched to a gene; V was cut back by 6 bases and J by 8 bases. This CDR3 has 16 amino acids. Written as DNA, the CDR3 is TGTGCCAGCAGGCTGGGACTAGCCCACGAGTTGGATGAGCAGTTCTTC. Residues: CASRLGLAHELDEQFF.